A single sample gave rise to the 24 T cell receptor beta chains below, sequenced in a study of blood T cell repertoires in COVID-19. Profiled with immunoSEQ multiplex PCR; TCRdb holds only in-frame clones, not every one. The sample shows about 180,000 clones, approximately 81% of them seen only once. Sequencing used PBMCs or T cells enriched from blood (not recorded which). The receptor set was obtained from a woman in her forties with acute COVID-19.

This chain connects TRBV5-1 to TRBJ1-6; tentative D call: TRBD1 (5 bases). The CDR3 has 14 residues. Germline V gene lookup returns CDR1 SGHRS and CDR2 YFSETQ. Trimming pared 8 bases from V and 8 bases from J, leaving 17 bases between. For the CDR3, the DNA is TGCGCCAGTTATACGGGACGGGGGTATTCACCCCTCCACTTT. It encodes CASYTGRGYSPLHF.

The chain is built from TRBV6-5 and TRBJ2-1; 10 bases map to TRBD2. The CDR3 is made up of 15 amino acids. Per germline, CDR1 MNHEY and CDR2 SVGAGI. J lost 8 bases, V lost 0 bases, and 4 bases had no gene match. CDR3 sequence reads: CASSYSTGTSDEQFF. In DNA, the CDR3 is TGTGCCAGCAGTTACTCTACCGGGACTAGCGATGAGCAGTTCTTC.

The chain links TRBV7-3 to TRBJ2-1; no firm D call. Between the trimmed V and J ends, which lost 6 bases and 4 bases, there was a span of 10 bases. The CDR3 runs to 13 residues. Per germline, CDR1 SGHTA and CDR2 FQGTGA. In DNA, the CDR3 is TGTGCCAGCAGTCCCCGAGGTTACAATGAGCAGTTCTTC. This translates into CASSPRGYNEQFF.

This clone came up a few times. The chain uses TRBV7-2 and TRBJ1-2, with D perhaps TRBD1 (6 bases). This CDR3 contains 13 residues. V was cut by 2 bases and J by 10 bases, with 14 bases left in between. Germline assignment: CDR1 SGHTA and CDR2 FQGNSA. CDR3 residues: CASSLPGDPYYTF. The CDR3 DNA sequence: TGTGCCAGCAGCTTACCAGGGGACCCCTACTACACCTTC.

In this sample, this clone turned up once. The chain is built from TRBV24-1 and TRBJ1-2; D is undetermined. The CDR3 extends over 12 amino acids. The ends were cut back, 2 bases at V and 8 bases at J, with 8 bases in the middle. From germline, CDR1 is KGHDR and CDR2 SFDVKD. The DNA of the CDR3 is TGTGCCACCAGTGATTCTGGGCAGGGCTACACCTTC. Amino acids: CATSDSGQGYTF.

This chain connects TRBV18 to TRBJ1-5; D is undetermined. Trimming took 4 bases from V and 3 from J, leaving 13 bases between them. Germline CDR1 KGHSH, CDR2 LQKENI. The CDR3 length is 15 residues. CDR3 in DNA: TGTGCCAGCTCACTAGAGCGCCAAGCCAATCAGCCCCAGCATTTT. Translating gives CASSLERQANQPQHF. Full variable domain (outside the CDR3, taken from reference TRBV18 and TRBJ1-5): NAGVMQNPRHLVRRRGQEARLRCSPMKGHSHVYWYRQLPEEGLKFMVYLQKENIIDESGMPKERFSAEFPKEGPSILRIQQVVRGDSAAYFCASSLERQANQPQHFGDGTRLSIL.

The chain joins TRBV6-5 to TRBJ2-2; possible D gene TRBD2, 5 bases. Per the germline V gene, CDR1 is MNHEY and CDR2 is SVGAGI. Trimming removed 8 bases from V and 4 bases from J, with 17 bases in between. This CDR3 has 15 amino acids. The CDR3 nucleotides are TGTGCCAGCGGCCAAGGAGGCGGTCGCACCGGGGAGCTGTTTTTT. Translating gives CASGQGGGRTGELFF.

V gene TRBV7-9 combines with J gene TRBJ1-2, with a weak D call TRBD1 (5 bases). V gave up 2 bases and J gave up 1 base, with 11 bases separating them. The length of the CDR3 is 15 residues. CDR1 and CDR2 from the germline V gene are SEHNR and FQNEAQ (reference sequence). In DNA form, the CDR3 reads TGTGCCAGCAGCTTACTACAGGCCAATAACTATGGCTACACCTTC. Its translation is CASSLLQANNYGYTF.

This clone was recorded once. V usage is TRBV10-3 and J usage is TRBJ2-6; D not resolved. This CDR3 region has 15 residues. Trimming took 3 bases from V and 0 from J, leaving 6 bases between them. CDR1 and CDR2 from the germline V gene are ENHRY and SYGVKD. DNA for the CDR3: TGTGCCATCAGTGAACCAGGCTCTGGGGCCAACGTCCTGACTTTC. It translates to CAISEPGSGANVLTF.

This chain joins TRBV5-1 and TRBJ2-5, with a tentative D call TRBD2 (6 bases). Per the germline V gene, CDR1 is SGHRS and CDR2 is YFSETQ. The CDR3 sequence is 16 residues long. V was cut by 4 bases and J by 3 bases, with 19 bases left in between. For the CDR3, the DNA is TGCGCCAGCAGCCTAGGCCGCTGGCGGGGAGAAGAGACCCAGTACTTC. As protein: CASSLGRWRGEETQYF.

The rearrangement joins TRBV7-2 to TRBJ2-3; perhaps TRBD2 as D (5 bases). Germline V gene data show CDR1 as SGHTA and CDR2 as FQGNSA. V was cut by 4 bases and J by 11 bases, with 13 bases left in between. There are 12 residues in the CDR3. The CDR3 is CASSSTRLVQYF. CDR3 nucleotides: TGTGCCAGCAGCTCAACTAGACTTGTGCAGTATTTT.

This chain links TRBV6-6 with TRBJ2-3, with 10 bases aligning to TRBD1. CDR1 is MNHNY, CDR2 SVGAGI, per germline (reference sequence). J gave up 8 bases and V 6 bases, and 23 bases lay outside the gene matches. This CDR3 spans 19 amino acids. The CDR3 nucleotides are TGTGCCAGCAGCTCGGGACCGGGACAGGGGTTTTCCGGTCGGGCTACGCAGTATTTT. This sequence encodes CASSSGPGQGFSGRATQYF.

This clone was observed once. This sequence joins TRBV4-2 and TRBJ2-7; tentatively, D is TRBD2 (6 bases). Germline values: CDR1 LGHNA, CDR2 YNFKEQ. The length of the CDR3 is 15 residues. V was trimmed by 1 base and J by 2 bases, leaving 12 bases between them. In DNA, the CDR3 is TGTGCCAGCAGCCAAGGAGGGAGCGGGCCCTACGAGCAGTACTTC. Translating it yields CASSQGGSGPYEQYF.

The chain combines TRBV5-1 with TRBJ2-6; TRBD1 is a possible D gene (8 bases). This CDR3 has 17 residues. From germline, CDR1 is SGHRS and CDR2 YFSETQ. V was shortened by 3 bases and J by 4 bases, with 17 bases between the two germline ends. The CDR3 region has the DNA TGCGCCAGCAGCTCACAGGGGGGGGCGAGAGGGGCCAACGTCCTGACTTTC. Amino acids: CASSSQGGARGANVLTF.

The V and J genes are TRBV12-3 or TRBV12-4 and TRBJ2-1; TRBD2 might be the D (6 bases). This CDR3 spans 12 amino acids. Between the trimmed V and J ends, which lost 11 bases and 6 bases, there was a span of 14 bases. The CDR3 nucleotides read TGTGCCTCCAACCCCGGGGGCAATGAGCAGTTCTTC. It codes for CASNPGGNEQFF.

V is TRBV4-1 and J is TRBJ2-1; TRBD2 agrees at 14 bases. The CDR3 runs 18 residues. CDR1 and CDR2 (germline): MGHRA, YSYEKL. J was trimmed by 7 bases and V by 0 bases; bases with no gene match: 8. CDR3 coding DNA: TGCGCCAGCAGCCAAGAAAGGGGAGGGACTAGCGGGAGAAATGAGCAGTTCTTC. This codes for CASSQERGGTSGRNEQFF.

Concerning this clone: Other DNA sequences in this specimen translate into the identical CDR3. The V gene is TRBV7-6, the J gene TRBJ2-3; D may be TRBD2 (7 bases). Trimming took off 3 bases at V and 0 bases at J, with 10 bases between the two ends. CDR3 size: 15 residues. The germline V gene has CDR1 SGHVS and CDR2 FNYEAQ. CDR3: CASSLAGASTDTQYF. The CDR3 DNA reads as TGTGCCAGCAGCTTGGCGGGGGCTAGCACAGATACGCAGTATTTT.

This clone turned up a few times. The chain is built from TRBV19 and TRBJ1-5; 8 bases map to TRBD1. With 6 bases clipped from V and 3 bases from J, the junction kept 7 bases outside the gene matches. Germline V CDR1 and CDR2: LNHDA, SQIVND (reference sequence). The CDR3 contains 15 residues. The CDR3 region has the DNA TGTGCCAGTAGCTCGGGACAGGTGTACAATCAGCCCCAGCATTTT. Encoded protein: CASSSGQVYNQPQHF.

V gene TRBV2 combines with J gene TRBJ1-2; D possibly corresponds to TRBD1 (6 bases). Germline CDR1 is SNHLY and CDR2 is FYNNEI. V was cut by 5 bases and J by 5 bases, with 18 bases left in between. This CDR3 is built from 15 residues. The CDR3 DNA reads TGTGCCAGCAGTACACAGGGAGGGAAACTGTATGGCTACACCTTC. Its translation: CASSTQGGKLYGYTF.

The V call is TRBV4-1, the J call TRBJ2-1; possible D gene TRBD2, 5 bases. Germline V gives CDR1 MGHRA, CDR2 YSYEKL. V was shortened by 1 base and J by 0 bases, with 10 bases between the two germline ends. The CDR3 totals 16 residues. In DNA, the CDR3 is TGCGCCAGCAGCCAAGTTGCGGGTAGCTCCTACAATGAGCAGTTCTTC. Protein product: CASSQVAGSSYNEQFF.

The count of this clone is one. V and J are TRBV4-1 and TRBJ1-2; 10 bases map to TRBD1. This CDR3 is built from 16 residues. Trimming took 6 bases from V and 8 from J; bases not matched to a gene: 15. Germline V gene data show CDR1 as MGHRA and CDR2 as YSYEKL. The CDR3 here is CASRGFRDRGLRGYTF. DNA of the CDR3: TGCGCCAGCAGAGGATTTCGGGACAGGGGATTGCGGGGCTACACCTTC.

This clone is a singleton in its sample. The V call is TRBV11-2, the J call TRBJ2-1; D ambiguous. Germline values: CDR1 SGHAT, CDR2 FQNNGV. The V end was cut by 4 bases, the J end by 7 bases, with 8 bases between. CDR3 length equals 12 residues. The chain's CDR3 is CASSSLGNEQFF. The DNA of the CDR3 is TGTGCCAGCAGCTCCCTAGGTAATGAGCAGTTCTTC. The variable domain in full, with the rest retrieved from reference TRBV11-2 and TRBJ2-1, is EAGVAQSPRYKIIEKRQSVAFWCNPISGHATLYWYQQILGQGPKLLIQFQNNGVVDDSQLPKDRFSAERLKGVDSTLKIQPAKLEDSAVYLCASSSLGNEQFFGPGTRLTVL.

The chain carries TRBV7-9 and TRBJ2-5, with D hard to call. The V gene's germline CDR1 is SEHNR and CDR2 FQNEAQ (reference sequence). V lost 4 bases to trimming and J lost 1 base, with 16 bases between them. The CDR3 contains 16 residues. DNA for the CDR3: TGTGCCAGCAGCTCCTACCCCACCGGGTCCCAAGAGACCCAGTACTTC. This codes for CASSSYPTGSQETQYF.

The chain has TRBV19 and TRBJ2-6, with D tentatively TRBD2 (6 bases). Germline V gives CDR1 LNHDA, CDR2 SQIVND (reference sequence). Trimming stripped 0 bases from V and 2 bases from J, with 11 bases between. The length of the CDR3 is 17 residues. CDR3 residues: CASSIDLWEAGANVLTF. CDR3 DNA: TGTGCCAGTAGTATAGATCTATGGGAGGCTGGGGCCAACGTCCTGACTTTC.